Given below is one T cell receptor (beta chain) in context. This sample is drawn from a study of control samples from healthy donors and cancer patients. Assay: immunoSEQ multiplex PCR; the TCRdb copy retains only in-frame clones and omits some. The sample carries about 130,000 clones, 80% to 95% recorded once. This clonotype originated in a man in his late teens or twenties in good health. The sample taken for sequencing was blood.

CDR3 loop: CASSPSDTQYF. CDR3 bases: TGTGCCAGCTCACCATCCGATACGCAGTATTTT. The chain uses TRBV18 and TRBJ2-3; no firm D call. The germline V gene encodes CDR1 KGHSH and CDR2 LQKENI. The CDR3 loop spans 11 amino acids. V lost 2 bases and J 6 bases, leaving 3 bases between the germline ends.